This TCR beta chain was sequenced during a study of PD-1 blockade in classical Hodgkin lymphoma. Study-wide results and limits: Complete responders matched newly diagnosed patients in baseline diversity. The study found that TCR diversity rose significantly by C4D1 in CD4+ but not CD8+ cells.

Every patient was affected by relapse after autologous stem cell transplantation, while exposure to brentuximab vedotin was not uniform. Under best response, outcomes were complete response, partial response or progressive disease. The germline V gene has CDR1 SGHKS and CDR2 YYEKEE (reference sequence). V was pared by 0 bases and J by 0 bases, with 6 bases between. There are 15 residues in the CDR3. Using immunoSEQ multiplex PCR, the repertoire was profiled, and TCRdb retains in-frame clones only, with some absent. This table holds 45,000 to 50,000 clones, over 60% found once. This clone was counted only a few times. Its antigen remains unidentified.

The sequence derives from a human donor with classical Hodgkin lymphoma. The source material was peripheral blood mononuclear cells (PBMCs), sampled before the second cycle of nivolumab. The rearrangement links TRBV5-5 to TRBJ1-4; no clear D. The CDR3 sequence is CASSLGLATNEKLFF. The CDR3 coding sequence is TGTGCCAGCAGCTTGGGCCTCGCAACTAATGAAAAACTGTTTTTT.